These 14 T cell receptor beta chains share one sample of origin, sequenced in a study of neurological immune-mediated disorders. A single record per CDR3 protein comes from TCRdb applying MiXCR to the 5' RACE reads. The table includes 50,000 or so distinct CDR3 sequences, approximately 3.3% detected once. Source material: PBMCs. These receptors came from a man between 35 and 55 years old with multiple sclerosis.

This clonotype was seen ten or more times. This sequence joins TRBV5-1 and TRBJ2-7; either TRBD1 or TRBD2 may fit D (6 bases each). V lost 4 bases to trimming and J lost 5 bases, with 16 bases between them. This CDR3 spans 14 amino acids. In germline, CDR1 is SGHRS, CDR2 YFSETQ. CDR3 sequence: CASSLGTGDNEQYF. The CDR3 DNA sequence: TGCGCCAGCAGCCTGGGGACGGGGGACAACGAGCAGTACTTC.

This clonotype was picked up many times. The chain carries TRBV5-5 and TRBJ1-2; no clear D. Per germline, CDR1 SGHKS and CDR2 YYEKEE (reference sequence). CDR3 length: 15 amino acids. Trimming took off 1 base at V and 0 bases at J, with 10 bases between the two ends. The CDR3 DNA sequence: TGTGCCAGCAGCTTGTCAGGACCTGCTAACTATGGCTACACCTTC. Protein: CASSLSGPANYGYTF.

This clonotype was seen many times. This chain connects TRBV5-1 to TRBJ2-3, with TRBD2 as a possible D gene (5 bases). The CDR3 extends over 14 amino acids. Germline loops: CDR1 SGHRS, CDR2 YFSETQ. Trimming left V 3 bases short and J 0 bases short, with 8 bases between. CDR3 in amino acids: CASSSRTSTDTQYF. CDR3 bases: TGCGCCAGCAGCTCCCGGACTAGCACAGATACGCAGTATTTT.

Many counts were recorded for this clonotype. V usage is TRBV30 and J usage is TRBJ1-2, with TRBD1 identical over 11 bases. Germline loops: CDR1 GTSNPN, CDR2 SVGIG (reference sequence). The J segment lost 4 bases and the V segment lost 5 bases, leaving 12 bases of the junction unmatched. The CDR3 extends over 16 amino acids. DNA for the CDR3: TGTGCCTGGTATACTTACCGGGACAGGGGGACCTATGGCTACACCTTC. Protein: CAWYTYRDRGTYGYTF. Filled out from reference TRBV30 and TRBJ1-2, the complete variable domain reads SQTIHQWPATLVQPVGSPLSLECTVEGTSNPNLYWYRQAAGRGLQLLFYSVGIGQISSEVPQNLSASRPQDRQFILSSKKLLLSDSGFYLCAWYTYRDRGTYGYTFGSGTRLTVV.

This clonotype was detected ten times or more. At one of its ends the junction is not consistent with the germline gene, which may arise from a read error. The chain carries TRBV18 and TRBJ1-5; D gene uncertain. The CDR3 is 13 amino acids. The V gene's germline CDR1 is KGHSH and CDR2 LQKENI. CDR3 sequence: CASSSGPHQPQNF. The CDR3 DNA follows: TGTGCCAGCTCATCCGGACCTCATCAGCCCCAGAATTTT.

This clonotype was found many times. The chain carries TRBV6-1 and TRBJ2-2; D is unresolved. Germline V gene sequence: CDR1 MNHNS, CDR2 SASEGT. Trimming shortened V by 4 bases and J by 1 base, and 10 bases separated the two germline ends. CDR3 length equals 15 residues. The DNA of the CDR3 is TGTGCCAGCAGTGGACAACTTCTGAACACCGGGGAGCTGTTTTTT. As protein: CASSGQLLNTGELFF.

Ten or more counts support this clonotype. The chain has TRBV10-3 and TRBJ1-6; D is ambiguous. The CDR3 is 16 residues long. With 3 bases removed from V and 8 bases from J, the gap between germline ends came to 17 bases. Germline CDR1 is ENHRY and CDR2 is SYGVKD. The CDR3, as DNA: TGTGCCATCAGTGACCATGGACGAGTCGTAGATTCACCCCTCCACTTT. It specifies CAISDHGRVVDSPLHF.

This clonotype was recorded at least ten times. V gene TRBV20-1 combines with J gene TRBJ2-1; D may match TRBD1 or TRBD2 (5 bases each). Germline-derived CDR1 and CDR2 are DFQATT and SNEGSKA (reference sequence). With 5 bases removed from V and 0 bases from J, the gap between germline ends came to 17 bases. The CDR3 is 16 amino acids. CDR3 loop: CSARNRDASSYNEQFF. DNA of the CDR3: TGCAGTGCTCGAAACCGGGACGCAAGCTCCTACAATGAGCAGTTCTTC.

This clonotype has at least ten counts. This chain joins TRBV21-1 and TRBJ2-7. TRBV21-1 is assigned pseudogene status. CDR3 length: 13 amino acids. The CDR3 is CASSKACFHEQYF. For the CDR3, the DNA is TGTGCCAGCAGCAAAGCCTGTTTCCACGAGCAGTACTTC.

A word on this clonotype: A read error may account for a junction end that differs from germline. The CDR3 bases are TGTGCCAGCAGCCTAGCAGGGACCATGGGAGCCAAAAAAATTCAGTACTTC. Translation gives CASSLAGTMGAKKIQYF. This rearrangement joins TRBV5-4 to TRBJ2-4; D possibly uses TRBD1 or TRBD2 (5 bases each). CDR3 length: 17 amino acids. The germline gives CDR1 SGHNT, CDR2 YYREEE (reference sequence).

CDR3 DNA: TGTGCCAGCTCACCGACAGCGGCCTCTCTCTATGGCTACACCTTC. This codes for CASSPTAASLYGYTF. The chain employs TRBV18 and TRBJ1-2; D might be TRBD1 (5 bases). The CDR3 is 15 amino acids. V lost 3 bases and J 4 bases, leaving 15 bases between the germline ends. Germline CDR1 reads KGHSH; CDR2 reads LQKENI.

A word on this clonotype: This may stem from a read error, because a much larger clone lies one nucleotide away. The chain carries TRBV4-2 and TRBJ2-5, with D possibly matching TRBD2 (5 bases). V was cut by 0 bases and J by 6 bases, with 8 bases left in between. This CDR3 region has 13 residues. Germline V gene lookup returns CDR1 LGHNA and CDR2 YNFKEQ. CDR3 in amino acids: CASSQERLQTQYF. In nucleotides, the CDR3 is TGTGCCAGCAGCCAAGAAAGACTACAGACCCAGTACTTC.

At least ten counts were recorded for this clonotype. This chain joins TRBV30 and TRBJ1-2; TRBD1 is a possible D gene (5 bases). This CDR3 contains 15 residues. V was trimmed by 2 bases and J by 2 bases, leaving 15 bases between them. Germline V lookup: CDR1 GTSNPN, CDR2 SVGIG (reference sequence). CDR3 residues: CAWSLSGRWNYGYTF. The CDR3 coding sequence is TGTGCCTGGAGTTTATCAGGGCGCTGGAACTATGGCTACACCTTC.

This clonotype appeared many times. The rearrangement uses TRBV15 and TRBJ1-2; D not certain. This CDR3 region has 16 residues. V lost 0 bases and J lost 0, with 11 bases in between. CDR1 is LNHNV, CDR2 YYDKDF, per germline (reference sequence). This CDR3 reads CATSRDRGSSNYGYTF. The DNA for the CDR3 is TGTGCCACCAGCAGAGATCGGGGTTCATCTAACTATGGCTACACCTTC. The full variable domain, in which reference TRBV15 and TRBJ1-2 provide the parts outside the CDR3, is DAMVIQNPRYQVTQFGKPVTLSCSQTLNHNVMYWYQQKSSQAPKLLFHYYDKDFNNEADTPDNFQSRRPNTSFCFLDIRSPGLGDTAMYLCATSRDRGSSNYGYTFGSGTRLTVV.